These 11 T cell receptor beta chains share one sample of origin, sequenced in a study of graft-versus-host responses after intestinal transplantation. Their antigens are not known. The assay was immunoSEQ multiplex PCR, and TCRdb's table has in-frame clones only and misses some. The table shows tens of thousands of clones, with 91% occurring only once. The source was unstimulated CD8+ T cells sorted from spleen or lymph node cells, collected before intestinal transplant. These receptor sequences come from a human donor who received an intestinal transplant.

The chain is built from TRBV10-2 and TRBJ1-1; possible D gene TRBD1, 6 bases. V was shortened by 8 bases and J by 6 bases, with 25 bases between the two germline ends. CDR3 length equals 16 residues. Germline loops: CDR1 WSHSY, CDR2 SAAADI. CDR3 nucleotide sequence: TGCGCCAGCCAAGAAGCGGGGGGCGCGAGTTACGCTGAAGCTTTCTTT. The encoded protein is CASQEAGGASYAEAFF.

The chain combines TRBV19 with TRBJ2-1; 7 nucleotides match TRBD1. The germline gives CDR1 LNHDA, CDR2 SQIVND (reference sequence). This CDR3 is built from 17 residues. With 3 bases clipped from V and 7 bases from J, the junction kept 15 bases outside the gene matches. CDR3 nucleotide sequence: TGTGCCAGTAGTATTAAACCAGACAGGGCCGGTATTAATGAGCAGTTCTTC. The encoded protein is CASSIKPDRAGINEQFF.

This chain connects TRBV11-2 to TRBJ2-1; TRBD2 matches 10 bases. Looked up from germline, CDR1 is SGHAT and CDR2 is FQNNGV. This CDR3 has 13 amino acids. J lost 9 bases, V lost 7 bases, and 6 bases had no gene match. CDR3 bases: TGTGCCAGCACCCAACTAGCGGGATTTGAGCAGTTCTTC. This codes for CASTQLAGFEQFF.

The rearrangement joins TRBV25-1 to TRBJ1-3; TRBD1 might be the D (6 bases). Germline values: CDR1 MGHDK, CDR2 SYGVNS. The V end was cut by 0 bases, the J end by 0 bases, with 9 bases between. This CDR3 comprises 16 residues. The CDR3 spells CASSEYRDNSGNTIYF. DNA for the CDR3: TGTGCCAGCAGTGAATACCGGGACAACTCTGGAAACACCATATATTTT. Combining the CDR3 with reference TRBV25-1 and TRBJ1-3 gives the whole variable domain EADIYQTPRYLVIGTGKKITLECSQTMGHDKMYWYQQDPGMELHLIHYSYGVNSTEKGDLSSESTVSRIRTEHFPLTLESARPSHTSQYLCASSEYRDNSGNTIYFGEGSWLTVV.

The chain is built from TRBV27 and TRBJ1-1; D may be TRBD1 (5 bases). The CDR3 extends over 13 amino acids. V was cut by 4 bases and J by 5 bases, with 11 bases left in between. CDR1 and CDR2 from the germline V gene are MNHEY and SMNVEV (reference sequence). This chain's CDR3 is CASSSQGYTEAFF. For the CDR3, the DNA is TGTGCCAGCAGTTCCCAGGGTTATACTGAAGCTTTCTTT.

This rearrangement joins TRBV4-3 to TRBJ1-1; the D is unclear. CDR1 is LGHNA, CDR2 YSLEER, per germline. The ends were cut back, 4 bases at V and 4 bases at J, with 16 bases in the middle. This CDR3 is 15 amino acids long. The CDR3 is CASSPSPVGFTEAFF. The CDR3 DNA follows: TGCGCCAGCAGCCCGTCACCTGTCGGGTTCACTGAAGCTTTCTTT.

This rearrangement joins TRBV28 to TRBJ2-5; TRBD2 might be the D (5 bases). There are 15 residues in the CDR3. Germline assignment: CDR1 MDHEN and CDR2 SYDVKM. Trimming left V 1 base short and J 4 bases short, with 13 bases between. DNA of the CDR3: TGTGCCAGCAGTTTATCAGTAACCGGACTAGAGACCCAGTACTTC. Amino acids: CASSLSVTGLETQYF.

This sequence joins TRBV21-1 and TRBJ2-1; the table's D call TRBD1 went unverified against the DNA. TRBV21-1 is flagged as a pseudogene. This CDR3 has 12 amino acids. The CDR3 DNA is TGTGCCAACGCCGACAGACACAATGAGCAGTTCTTC. Amino acids: CANADRHNEQFF.

The chain employs TRBV5-6 and TRBJ1-1, with D tentatively TRBD1 (6 bases). V lost 3 bases and J 6 bases, leaving 18 bases between the germline ends. Germline V gene sequence: CDR1 SGHDT, CDR2 YYEEEE. The length of the CDR3 is 15 residues. CDR3 residues: CASSYPTGIGAEAFF. The CDR3 bases are TGTGCCAGCAGCTACCCTACAGGGATTGGCGCTGAAGCTTTCTTT.

V gene TRBV6-5 combines with J gene TRBJ1-2; TRBD1 aligns across 9 bases. CDR1 and CDR2 (germline): MNHEY, SVGAGI. V gave up 4 bases and J gave up 2 bases; unmatched junction bases: 5. There are 15 residues in the CDR3. CDR3 coding DNA: TGTGCCAGCAGTTGGGACAGGGACCTAAACTATGGCTACACCTTC. Translated, it gives CASSWDRDLNYGYTF.

This sequence joins TRBV4-1 and TRBJ1-1; tentative D call: TRBD1 (5 bases). CDR1 and CDR2 (germline): MGHRA, YSYEKL. Trimming removed 5 bases from V and 4 bases from J, with 14 bases in between. The CDR3 contains 14 residues. The CDR3 DNA follows: TGCGCCAGCAGCAAAGGGGCGGGTGGCACTGAAGCTTTCTTT. Protein: CASSKGAGGTEAFF.